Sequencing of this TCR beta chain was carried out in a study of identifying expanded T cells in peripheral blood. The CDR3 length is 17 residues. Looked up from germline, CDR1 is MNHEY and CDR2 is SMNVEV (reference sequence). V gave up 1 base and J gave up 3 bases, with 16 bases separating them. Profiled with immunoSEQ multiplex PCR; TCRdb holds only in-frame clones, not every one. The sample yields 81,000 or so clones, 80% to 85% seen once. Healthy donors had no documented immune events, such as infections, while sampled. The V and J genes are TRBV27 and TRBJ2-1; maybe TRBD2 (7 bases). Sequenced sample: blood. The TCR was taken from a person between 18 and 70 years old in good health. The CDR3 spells CASSLYGGGAGYNEQFF. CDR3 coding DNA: TGTGCCAGCAGTTTATATGGGGGGGGCGCGGGCTACAATGAGCAGTTCTTC.